The 17 T cell receptor beta chains listed next were all sequenced from one sample in a study of Ad26.COV2.S vaccination and SARS-CoV-2 variants. Assay: immunoSEQ multiplex PCR; the TCRdb copy retains only in-frame clones and omits some. The sample has some 320,000 clones; approximately 86% are singletons. Described treatment: around 19 received Ad26.COV2.S at low or high dose, single or two shots; roughly five received placebo; per-sample allocation not given. All samples were drawn on day 63, counting from the first vaccine or placebo injection. The source was peripheral blood, collected in a trial of Ad26.COV2.S vaccine versus placebo. The source is a person aged 18-65 years who received the Ad26.COV2.S COVID-19 vaccine or a placebo.

The V and J genes are TRBV6-2 or TRBV6-3 and TRBJ2-7; 7 bases line up with TRBD2. V shed 2 bases, J shed 1 base, and the junction held 8 bases outside the gene matches. Germline V lookup: CDR1 MNHEY, CDR2 SVGEGT. The CDR3 sequence is 16 residues long. The CDR3 protein is CASSYDVRGVSYEQYF. In nucleotides, the CDR3 is TGTGCCAGCAGTTACGATGTCCGGGGGGTATCCTACGAGCAGTACTTC.

The V call is TRBV5-1, the J call TRBJ2-1; TRBD2 aligns across 10 bases. The CDR3 has 15 residues. The V and J ends lost 2 bases and 6 bases, in that order; junction bases with no gene match: 5. Germline CDR1 is SGHRS and CDR2 is YFSETQ. CDR3 residues: CASSFSGGTRNEQFF. DNA of the CDR3: TGCGCCAGCAGCTTTAGCGGGGGGACCCGCAATGAGCAGTTCTTC.

The V and J genes are TRBV19 and TRBJ2-6, with 7 bases fitting TRBD1. J lost 4 bases, V lost 7 bases, and 4 bases had no gene match. The germline CDR1 and CDR2 sequences are LNHDA and SQIVND (reference sequence). The CDR3 runs to 14 residues. In DNA form, the CDR3 reads TGTGCCAGTAAACAGGGGACCGGGGCCAACGTCCTGACTTTC. Amino acids: CASKQGTGANVLTF.

The rearrangement joins TRBV3-1 (or the pseudogene TRBV3-2) to TRBJ1-3; weak D call: TRBD1 (6 bases). Germline V CDR1 and CDR2: LGHDT, YNNKEL (reference sequence). The CDR3 length is 15 residues. Trimming stripped 1 base from V and 4 bases from J, with 11 bases between. CDR3 region: CASSQGTGRGNTIYF. CDR3 DNA: TGTGCCAGCAGCCAAGGCACAGGGCGGGGAAACACCATATATTTT.

As for this clone: The same CDR3 arises from other DNA sequences in this sample as well. This chain connects TRBV9 to TRBJ1-1; maybe TRBD1 (5 bases). Germline CDR1 SGDLS, CDR2 YYNGEE. This CDR3 is built from 13 residues. With 0 bases removed from V and 3 bases from J, the gap between germline ends came to 6 bases. CDR3 loop: CASSVGGDTEAFF. CDR3 sequence (DNA): TGTGCCAGCAGCGTAGGAGGGGACACTGAAGCTTTCTTT.

V is TRBV7-2 and J is TRBJ1-2; 9 bases are a match to TRBD1. The V and J ends lost 7 bases and 4 bases, in that order; junction bases with no gene match: 4. Per germline, CDR1 SGHTA and CDR2 FQGNSA. CDR3 length: 13 amino acids. The CDR3 sequence: CASTPTGGYGYTF. As DNA, the CDR3 is TGTGCCAGCACCCCGACAGGGGGCTATGGCTACACCTTC.

The rearrangement joins TRBV7-9 to TRBJ2-3; D remains ambiguous. The germline CDR1 and CDR2 sequences are SEHNR and FQNEAQ (reference sequence). Trimming removed 4 bases at V and 1 base at J, with 12 bases between. The CDR3 length is 15 residues. Here the CDR3 DNA reads TGTGCCAGCAGCTCCCAGACAACAGGCACAGATACGCAGTATTTT. The encoded protein is CASSSQTTGTDTQYF.

The chain has TRBV5-6 and TRBJ2-1; the D gene is possibly TRBD2 (6 bases). The germline V gene has CDR1 SGHDT and CDR2 YYEEEE. The CDR3 has 13 residues. Deletions cut 3 bases from V and 10 bases from J, with 14 bases between. CDR3 region: CASSSLARLEQFF. The DNA for the CDR3 is TGTGCCAGCAGCTCGCTAGCGCGTTTAGAGCAGTTCTTC.

This sequence joins TRBV6-5 and TRBJ1-2; D is uncertain. This CDR3 contains 15 residues. Trimming shortened V by 5 bases and J by 2 bases, and 15 bases separated the two germline ends. Germline CDR1 is MNHEY and CDR2 is SVGAGI. DNA for the CDR3: TGTGCCAGCAGTCTCCTGGCGGATGGGAACTATGGCTACACCTTC. As protein: CASSLLADGNYGYTF.

The chain uses TRBV18 and TRBJ1-1, with 7 bases lining up with TRBD1. The CDR3 length is 14 residues. Germline V gene sequence: CDR1 KGHSH, CDR2 LQKENI. Trimming cost V 3 bases and J 13 bases; bases outside gene matches: 14. The CDR3 region is CASSPSYTDREVFF. The CDR3 DNA sequence: TGTGCCAGCTCACCCTCTTACACTGACAGGGAGGTTTTCTTT. The full variable domain, with the rest looked up from reference TRBV18 and TRBJ1-1, is NAGVMQNPRHLVRRRGQEARLRCSPMKGHSHVYWYRQLPEEGLKFMVYLQKENIIDESGMPKERFSAEFPKEGPSILRIQQVVRGDSAAYFCASSPSYTDREVFFGQGTRLTVV.

J is TRBJ2-7 and V is TRBV7-9; D might be TRBD2 (5 bases). This CDR3 has 14 amino acids. Trimming stripped 0 bases from V and 0 bases from J, with 6 bases between. Germline assignment: CDR1 SEHNR and CDR2 FQNEAQ (reference sequence). The CDR3 loop reads CASSLAGSSYEQYF. CDR3 coding DNA: TGTGCCAGCAGCTTAGCTGGGAGCTCCTACGAGCAGTACTTC.

The V and J genes are TRBV6-1 and TRBJ1-2; possible D gene TRBD1, 5 bases. The CDR3 totals 16 residues. The ends were cut back, 2 bases at V and 3 bases at J, with 16 bases in the middle. Germline CDR1 and CDR2: MNHNS and SASEGT. In DNA form, the CDR3 reads TGTGCCAGCAGTGAAAGCTCTAGGGGCGTGGACTATGGCTACACCTTC. Translation: CASSESSRGVDYGYTF.

The rearrangement uses TRBV5-1 and TRBJ2-5; TRBD1 might be the D (5 bases). V was pared by 0 bases and J by 5 bases, with 17 bases between. Germline values: CDR1 SGHRS, CDR2 YFSETQ. The CDR3 sequence is 16 residues long. The CDR3, as DNA: TGCGCCAGCAGCTTGGGTGCGGCAGGGTACATGGAGACCCAGTACTTC. Translated: CASSLGAAGYMETQYF.

V gene TRBV7-8 combines with J gene TRBJ2-7; D is perhaps TRBD2 (5 bases). The CDR3 runs to 15 residues. V gave up 8 bases and J gave up 0 bases, with 17 bases separating them. Germline V gene data show CDR1 as SGHVS and CDR2 as FQNEAQ. CDR3 DNA sequence: TGTGCCAGCCGAGACCCGACGGGGAGCTCCTACGAGCAGTACTTC. Translation: CASRDPTGSSYEQYF.

This clone was seen a few times. CDR3 nucleotide sequence: TGTGCCAGCAGCTTAGTGGGCTCACGTTATGGCTACACCTTC. Its translation is CASSLVGSRYGYTF. The V call is TRBV7-8, the J call TRBJ1-2; D remains ambiguous. Per germline, CDR1 SGHVS and CDR2 FQNEAQ. The CDR3 extends over 14 amino acids. The V gene lost 1 base and the J gene lost 5 bases, with 11 bases spanning the gap.

This clone was seen a single time. J is TRBJ1-2 and V is TRBV30; D not resolved. Germline loops: CDR1 GTSNPN, CDR2 SVGIG (reference sequence). Trimming pared 4 bases from V and 5 bases from J, leaving 8 bases between. This CDR3 is built from 11 residues. CDR3: CAWNDKYGYTF. In DNA, the CDR3 is TGTGCCTGGAATGACAAGTATGGCTACACCTTC.

The chain employs TRBV7-7 and TRBJ2-1; TRBD2 matches at 7 bases. The V gene's germline CDR1 is SSHAT and CDR2 FNYEAQ (reference sequence). V shed 5 bases, J shed 6 bases, and the junction held 13 bases outside the gene matches. The CDR3 runs to 16 residues. The CDR3 spells CASSRGAGLVGNEQFF. CDR3 coding DNA: TGTGCCAGCAGCCGAGGGGCCGGACTAGTAGGCAATGAGCAGTTCTTC. The entire variable domain, with the rest obtained from reference TRBV7-7 and TRBJ2-1, is as follows: GAGVSQSPRYKVTKRGQDVTLRCDPISSHATLYWYQQALGQGPEFLTYFNYEAQPDKSGLPSDRFSAERPEGSISTLTIQRTEQRDSAMYRCASSRGAGLVGNEQFFGPGTRLTVL.